This T cell receptor beta chain is from a study of molecular identifiers for immune sequencing clone quantification. Study-level information: Within a replicate experiment, RNA obtained from either around 20,000 or 99,000 naive CD8 cells was divided into five aliquots, and four of those aliquots were then sequenced.

Bulk TCR library preparation followed previously described methods with listed TCR primers. TCRdb re-analysed the PCR reads in MiXCR, keeping a single row per CDR3 protein. The sample yields approximately 500,000 distinct CDR3 sequences, over 20% seen once. General study findings and limits: The sizes of highly expanded clones could be underestimated when identical TCR molecules share a barcode. Clonotypes topping 20 RNA copies carried over 99% of effector molecules but under 1% of naive ones.

CDR1 SGHVS and CDR2 FNYEAQ come from the germline V gene. V lost 4 bases and J 4 bases, leaving 16 bases between the germline ends. This CDR3 contains 16 residues. This clonotype has a count of ten or more. Its antigen remains unidentified. The clonotype was recovered from a human donor in good health. Some libraries in this study had Jurkat cell RNA spiked in. Sequenced material: naive CD8+ T cells from blood, with Jurkat cell RNA spiked in. Specified subset: FACS-sorted CD8+CD4-CCR7+CD45RA+ naive T cells. V and J are TRBV7-6 and TRBJ1-4; D possibly corresponds to TRBD1 (5 bases). The CDR3 sequence: CASSSPLGGDNEKLFF. DNA of the CDR3: TGTGCCAGCAGCTCCCCTCTGGGAGGGGATAATGAAAAACTGTTTTTT. The whole variable domain, remainder taken from reference TRBV7-6 and TRBJ1-4, is GAGVSQSPRYKVTKRGQDVALRCDPISGHVSLYWYRQALGQGPEFLTYFNYEAQQDKSGLPNDRFSAERPEGSISTLTIQRTEQRDSAMYRCASSSPLGGDNEKLFFGSGTQLSVL.